This is a list of T cell receptor beta chains from one sample in a study of post-analysis software for immune sequencing data. From the PCR reads, TCRdb called clonotypes with MiXCR, one entry per CDR3 protein. The data contain hundreds of thousands of distinct CDR3 sequences, 53% of them singletons. The specimen was blood. These receptor sequences come from a girl aged 5-17 years with multiple sclerosis. The CDR3 runs from the conserved cysteine through the conserved F or W.

v_gene: TRBV20-1; CDR3aa: CSARAVRERLNTEAFF
v_gene: TRBV29-1; CDR3aa: CSVEVGRVGGGYTF
v_gene: TRBV2; CDR3aa: CAKARTSSYSEQFF
v_gene: TRBV7-6; CDR3aa: CASSDGQGINEQYF
v_gene: TRBV5-1; CDR3aa: CASSFGTSGVYEQYF
v_gene: TRBV7-9; CDR3aa: CASTNFPSGANVLTF
v_gene: TRBV29-1; CDR3aa: CSVVGGTGNIQYF
v_gene: TRBV5-1; CDR3aa: CASSLAFDTAYEQYF
v_gene: TRBV5-1; CDR3aa: CASSLAQGVSYNEQFF
v_gene: TRBV7-9; CDR3aa: CASSLNAGYYEQYF
v_gene: TRBV19; CDR3aa: CASSILNQPQHF
v_gene: TRBV7-2; CDR3aa: CASSPQTIGTEAFF
v_gene: TRBV27; CDR3aa: CASSFRVGAYNEQFF
v_gene: TRBV29-1; CDR3aa: CSVVQRGDEQYF
v_gene: TRBV12-3/TRBV12-4; CDR3aa: CASSLVDSRHGYTF
v_gene: TRBV29-1; CDR3aa: CSVGLAEYPQQETQYF
v_gene: TRBV19; CDR3aa: CASSVRDRGSYEQYF
v_gene: TRBV20-1; CDR3aa: CSARDRDRSGANVLTF
v_gene: TRBV2; CDR3aa: CASSLGTGVADTRYF
v_gene: TRBV12-3/TRBV12-4; CDR3aa: CASALTYEQYF
v_gene: TRBV12-3/TRBV12-4; CDR3aa: CASSFGTGNNQPQHF
v_gene: TRBV14; CDR3aa: CASSHGSGYEQYF
v_gene: TRBV7-2; CDR3aa: CASSLVLAGQYF
v_gene: TRBV5-1; CDR3aa: CASSSGDSGANVLTF
v_gene: TRBV5-1; CDR3aa: CASSLDSGSVYGYTF
v_gene: TRBV20-1; CDR3aa: CSAAGYLFNEQFF
v_gene: TRBV12-3/TRBV12-4; CDR3aa: CASSLMGQGLAEQYF
v_gene: TRBV5-5; CDR3aa: CASSPAPGPAGILSYEQYF
v_gene: TRBV20-1; CDR3aa: CSATPGTRVSGTQYF
v_gene: TRBV9; CDR3aa: CASSVQTGTGIANEQYF
v_gene: TRBV29-1; CDR3aa: CSVDPGLAGSYEQYF
v_gene: TRBV20-1; CDR3aa: CSADGAPASTDTQYF
v_gene: TRBV5-1; CDR3aa: CASSWRSAPSYEQYF
v_gene: TRBV29-1; CDR3aa: CSVEWAGGTYNEQFF
v_gene: TRBV12-3/TRBV12-4; CDR3aa: CASSFRGSANEQYF
v_gene: TRBV20-1; CDR3aa: CSARRLAEVGFYNEQFF
v_gene: TRBV20-1; CDR3aa: CSARDHAAGGLDTQYF
v_gene: TRBV12-3/TRBV12-4; CDR3aa: CASSFGTSGTPVLSGANVLTF
v_gene: TRBV9; CDR3aa: CASSVTGNYGYTF
v_gene: TRBV28; CDR3aa: CASSPSGRALLFYEQYF
v_gene: TRBV5-1; CDR3aa: CASSLANEQYF
v_gene: TRBV27; CDR3aa: CASSPLDSGNEQFF
v_gene: TRBV7-2; CDR3aa: CASSFPDRMGQFF
v_gene: TRBV20-1; CDR3aa: CSAFDWGGGNTEAFF
v_gene: TRBV20-1; CDR3aa: CSASWGNRGTEAFF
v_gene: TRBV3-1; CDR3aa: CASSHTGPTPSGNIQYF
v_gene: TRBV18; CDR3aa: CASSRKEGGSYEQYF
v_gene: TRBV6-1; CDR3aa: CASSEQTGGSYEQYF
v_gene: TRBV6-6; CDR3aa: CASSRTSGRAEQFF
v_gene: TRBV5-6; CDR3aa: CASSPGQNTGELFF
v_gene: TRBV5-1; CDR3aa: CASSNPGGANYGYTF
v_gene: TRBV15; CDR3aa: CATSRGVVIETQYF
v_gene: TRBV12-3/TRBV12-4; CDR3aa: CASSLGGVPNEQFF
v_gene: TRBV15; CDR3aa: CATSRDYTGVSNQPQHF
v_gene: TRBV12-3/TRBV12-4; CDR3aa: CASSLGIGPGQPQHF
v_gene: TRBV27; CDR3aa: CASSFRERPLHF
v_gene: TRBV5-1; CDR3aa: CASSPAGRPNTGELFF
v_gene: TRBV5-1; CDR3aa: CASSLDPSGRYF
v_gene: TRBV5-1; CDR3aa: CASSPGTSVQETQYF